There are a few counts of the clone carrying this TCR beta chain. What it recognizes is unknown. The isolated RNA, all of it, was reverse transcribed, so expressed TCRB transcripts were what got sequenced. Sequencing used immunoSEQ multiplex PCR; TCRdb keeps in-frame clones, though not all of them. This table holds approximately 400,000 clones, more than 13% found once. CDR1 and CDR2 (germline): LNHDA, SQIVND (reference sequence). V lost 4 bases, J lost 0 bases, and 13 bases lay in between. The CDR3 runs to 15 residues. A heparinised blood draw that averaged approximately 110 mL was obtained once from each donor. Isolation of CD4+ naive, central memory, regulatory and stem cell-like memory cells was achieved by sorting via CD45RO/CCR7/CD25/CD127/CD95/CD27. The purity of all sorted populations exceeded 98%. The source of the sample is a study of beta chain features in type 1 diabetes. The study, taken as a whole, reports: The naive, central memory and Treg TCRB repertoires showed an apparent similarity that was greater among patients than among healthy donors.

The material sequenced was naive CD4+ T cells from blood. This clonotype originated in a young woman in good health. The V call is TRBV19, the J call TRBJ2-7; perhaps TRBD1 as D (6 bases). The CDR3 protein is CASSNGQKSSYEQYF. Written as DNA, the CDR3 is TGTGCCAGTAGTAATGGACAGAAGAGCTCCTACGAGCAGTACTTC. Combining the CDR3 with reference TRBV19 and TRBJ2-7 gives the whole variable domain DGGITQSPKYLFRKEGQNVTLSCEQNLNHDAMYWYRQDPGQGLRLIYYSQIVNDFQKGDIAEGYSVSREKKESFPLTVTSAQKNPTAFYLCASSNGQKSSYEQYFGPGTRLTVT.